Described below is a single TCR beta chain sequence and its context. Its antigen is unidentified. Deletions cut 8 bases from V and 7 bases from J, with 18 bases between. The CDR3 has 14 residues. CDR1 and CDR2 (germline): WSHSY, SAAADI. This entry comes from a study of blood T cells in healthy people across ages. The study, taken as a whole, reports: Age advanced and TCR beta diversity per million T cells fell, roughly linearly. Long-lived and aged donors differed, with more naive CD4+ cells and higher diversity in the long-lived.

Primed by a sample-barcoded 5' primer and a J-beta primer mix, a second PCR proceeded for 7 to 11 cycles. TCRdb recomputed calls from the 5' RACE reads with MiXCR, one row per CDR3 protein. This sample yields hundreds of thousands of distinct CDR3 sequences, of which nearly 60% are seen a single time; roughly 22% belongs to the top ten. This rearrangement joins TRBV10-2 to TRBJ2-1; a possible D gene is TRBD2 (5 bases). Sequenced material: blood. This TCR derives from a man aged 25-40 years in good health. The CDR3 loop reads CASAGVYRGNEQFF. The CDR3 DNA is TGCGCCAGCGCTGGGGTTTATAGAGGGAATGAGCAGTTCTTC.